Following are 15 T cell receptor beta chains from one sample sequenced in a study of cytomegalovirus exposure and HLA in healthy donors. PCR was performed using 60 Vbeta and 13 Jbeta primers. TCRdb's copy holds only in-frame clones and misses some; the assay was immunoSEQ multiplex PCR. The repertoire holds 90,000 to 130,000 clones, with almost 70% as singletons. Sequencing input: PBMCs. Source of these receptors: a man aged 25-45 years in good health and CMV-seropositive.

This sequence joins TRBV5-8 and TRBJ1-2; D unclear. This CDR3 is built from 14 residues. CDR1 is SGHTS and CDR2 is YDEGEE in the germline V gene. Trimming stripped 1 base from V and 8 bases from J, with 15 bases between. In nucleotides, the CDR3 is TGTGCCAGCAGCTTGCGGGAGACTTACGACGGCTACACCTTC. This gives the protein CASSLRETYDGYTF.

The V gene is TRBV6-1, the J gene TRBJ2-3; D perhaps matches TRBD1 (6 bases). The J call may be wrong; the DNA end is better matched by TRBJ1-5. This CDR3 is 21 amino acids long. Germline CDR1 MNHNS, CDR2 SASEGT. Written as DNA, the CDR3 is TGTGCCAGCAGTGAAGTGTTTAGACTAGCGGGGGGGCCGATTTTCACAGATACGCAGCATTTT. Encoded protein: CASSEVFRLAGGPIFTDTQHF.

This clone was found once. The chain recombines TRBV27 with TRBJ2-2, with 7 positions matching TRBD1. The ends lost 8 bases at V and 5 bases at J; junction bases unmatched: 14. This CDR3 is built from 16 residues. The germline V gene has CDR1 MNHEY and CDR2 SMNVEV (reference sequence). The CDR3 spells CASLTAPTGRTGELFF. The CDR3 DNA reads as TGTGCCAGCCTTACGGCCCCGACAGGGCGGACCGGGGAGCTGTTTTTT.

The chain recombines TRBV19 with TRBJ2-2; D is uncertain. The CDR3 has 18 residues. Germline V gene data show CDR1 as LNHDA and CDR2 as SQIVND (reference sequence). Trimming removed 2 bases at V and 9 bases at J, with 25 bases between. The DNA of the CDR3 is TGTGCCAGTAGTATAACCCCGGCTAGTCGGATCGTATTGAGGGAGCTGTTTTTT. Translation gives CASSITPASRIVLRELFF. Full variable domain (remainder filled in from reference TRBV19 and TRBJ2-2): DGGITQSPKYLFRKEGQNVTLSCEQNLNHDAMYWYRQDPGQGLRLIYYSQIVNDFQKGDIAEGYSVSREKKESFPLTVTSAQKNPTAFYLCASSITPASRIVLRELFFGEGSRLTVL.

The chain employs TRBV10-1 and TRBJ2-3; TRBD1 aligns across 8 bases. The CDR3 is made up of 16 amino acids. Per the germline V gene, CDR1 is WNHNN and CDR2 is SYGVQD (reference sequence). With V trimmed by 4 bases and J by 2 bases, 8 bases remained unmatched. The chain's CDR3 is CASSGDGDRFTDTQYF. The DNA of the CDR3 is TGCGCCAGCAGTGGGGATGGGGACAGGTTCACAGATACGCAGTATTTT.

The chain uses TRBV19 and TRBJ2-7; D might be TRBD2 (6 bases). The CDR3 runs to 18 residues. Trimming shortened V by 1 base and J by 1 base, and 20 bases separated the two germline ends. Germline lookup yields CDR1 LNHDA and CDR2 SQIVND (reference sequence). The CDR3: CASSIVPKRAQGSYEQYF. The CDR3 coding sequence is TGTGCCAGTAGTATAGTCCCCAAGCGGGCCCAGGGATCCTACGAGCAGTACTTC.

The chain employs TRBV7-3 and TRBJ1-2; D is possibly TRBD1 (6 bases). V shed 3 bases and J shed 4 bases, with 21 bases lying between them. This CDR3 has 17 residues. CDR1 is SGHTA and CDR2 is FQGTGA in the germline V gene. The CDR3 region has the DNA TGTGCCAGCAGCTTGGGGGCCGGGGAGGGAGGGATCTATGGCTACACCTTC. Amino acid sequence: CASSLGAGEGGIYGYTF.

The CDR3 sequence: CASRRGVSYNEQFF. CDR3 DNA: TGTGCCAGCCGGCGGGGGGTGTCCTACAATGAGCAGTTCTTC. This chain connects TRBV2 to TRBJ2-1; 8 bases line up with TRBD2. The CDR3 loop spans 14 amino acids. CDR1 is SNHLY, CDR2 FYNNEI, per germline. V lost 8 bases and J lost 1; bases outside the gene matches: 4.

This clone has a handful of counts. The rearrangement uses TRBV27 and TRBJ1-5; 7 bases match TRBD1. Germline V gene lookup returns CDR1 MNHEY and CDR2 SMNVEV (reference sequence). J was trimmed by 0 bases and V by 4 bases; bases with no gene match: 3. There are 15 residues in the CDR3. CDR3 loop: CASSSEGASNQPQHF. Here the CDR3 DNA reads TGTGCCAGCAGTTCGGAGGGGGCTAGCAATCAGCCCCAGCATTTT.

The V call is TRBV30, the J call TRBJ1-2; 12 nucleotides align to TRBD1. CDR1 and CDR2 (germline): GTSNPN, SVGIG (reference sequence). The CDR3 covers 12 residues. Unmatched junction bases numbered 2, after V lost 8 bases and J lost 4 bases. The CDR3 reads CAGTGGSYGYTF. The CDR3 DNA reads TGTGCCGGGACAGGGGGCTCCTATGGCTACACCTTC. Full variable domain (rest looked up from reference TRBV30 and TRBJ1-2): SQTIHQWPATLVQPVGSPLSLECTVEGTSNPNLYWYRQAAGRGLQLLFYSVGIGQISSEVPQNLSASRPQDRQFILSSKKLLLSDSGFYLCAGTGGSYGYTFGSGTRLTVV.

J is TRBJ2-5 and V is TRBV28; 7 bases fit TRBD1. The V gene end was trimmed by 5 bases and the J gene end by 4 bases; junction bases not matched to a gene: 13. The germline gives CDR1 MDHEN, CDR2 SYDVKM. This CDR3 has 16 amino acids. CDR3 bases: TGTGCCAGCAGTACACCCCGGGCAGGGGGTACAGAGACCCAGTACTTC. Its translation: CASSTPRAGGTETQYF. Using reference TRBV28 and TRBJ2-5 for the parts outside the CDR3, the full variable domain is DVKVTQSSRYLVKRTGEKVFLECVQDMDHENMFWYRQDPGLGLRLIYFSYDVKMKEKGDIPEGYSVSREKKERFSLILESASTNQTSMYLCASSTPRAGGTETQYFGPGTRLLVL.

The table lists this clone with a few counts. The chain links TRBV6-1 to TRBJ2-7; TRBD1 might be the D (5 bases). V was clipped by 4 bases and J by 4 bases, with 14 bases between them. Germline CDR1 reads MNHNS; CDR2 reads SASEGT. The CDR3 loop spans 14 amino acids. In nucleotides, the CDR3 is TGTGCCAGCAGTGGGACATTCGAAGAATACGAGCAGTACGTC. This encodes CASSGTFEEYEQYV.

V is TRBV19 and J is TRBJ1-1; possibly TRBD1 for D (6 bases). The V gene lost 3 bases and the J gene lost 1 base, with 12 bases spanning the gap. The V gene's germline CDR1 is LNHDA and CDR2 SQIVND (reference sequence). The CDR3 sequence is 15 residues long. CDR3 sequence reads: CASSIQGSPNTEAFF. The CDR3 nucleotides are TGTGCCAGTAGTATCCAGGGGTCTCCGAACACTGAAGCTTTCTTT. Complete variable domain (other parts from reference TRBV19 and TRBJ1-1): DGGITQSPKYLFRKEGQNVTLSCEQNLNHDAMYWYRQDPGQGLRLIYYSQIVNDFQKGDIAEGYSVSREKKESFPLTVTSAQKNPTAFYLCASSIQGSPNTEAFFGQGTRLTVV.

The chain employs TRBV6-1 and TRBJ1-1; possibly TRBD1 for D (5 bases). Looked up from germline, CDR1 is MNHNS and CDR2 is SASEGT. CDR3 length: 13 residues. V lost 5 bases and J 10 bases, leaving 17 bases between the germline ends. CDR3 in amino acids: CASSPERERGAFF. Written as DNA, the CDR3 is TGTGCCAGCAGTCCCGAACGGGAGAGGGGAGCTTTCTTT.

This clone showed up just once. Other DNA sequences from this sample encode an identical CDR3 as well. The J gene is TRBJ2-2, the V gene TRBV21-1; the D call of TRBD2 is as the table states it, not checked on the DNA. TRBV21-1 is an annotated pseudogene. The length of the CDR3 is 20 residues. CDR3 bases: TGTGCCAGCAGCAAAGGCGGTTTAGGCAACCTAAATTCGAACACCGGGGAGCTGTTCTTT. It translates to CASSKGGLGNLNSNTGELFF.